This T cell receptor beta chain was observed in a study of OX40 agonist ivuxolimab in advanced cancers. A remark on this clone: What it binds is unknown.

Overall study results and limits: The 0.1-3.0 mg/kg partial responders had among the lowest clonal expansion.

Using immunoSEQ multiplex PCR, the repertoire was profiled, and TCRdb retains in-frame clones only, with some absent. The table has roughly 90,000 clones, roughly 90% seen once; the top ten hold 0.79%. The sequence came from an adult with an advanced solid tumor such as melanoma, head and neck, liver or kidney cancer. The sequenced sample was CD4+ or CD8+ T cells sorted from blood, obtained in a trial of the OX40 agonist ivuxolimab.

The CDR3: CASSEARFRYNEQFF. The CDR3 region has the DNA TGCGCCAGCAGTGAGGCCAGGTTCCGCTACAATGAGCAGTTCTTC. The chain has TRBV10-2 and TRBJ2-1; D remains ambiguous. The CDR3 has 15 residues. V dropped 2 bases and J dropped 3 bases, with 11 bases sitting between them. Germline lookup yields CDR1 WSHSY and CDR2 SAAADI.